This T cell receptor beta chain stems from a study of CD8 T cells in Susac syndrome. Study observations and caveats: Regarding the TCR sequencing and HLA analysis, the study admitted that a relatively small number of individuals were involved.

Random hexamers were used to reverse transcribe an amount of roughly 0.45 to 1 ug RNA. TCRdb called the immunoSEQ multiplex PCR reads again in MiXCR, with one record for every CDR3 protein. The sample lists some 260,000 distinct CDR3 sequences; approximately 84% were seen once. This CDR3 comprises 15 residues. Germline assignment: CDR1 ENHRY and CDR2 SYGVKD. The V end was cut by 0 bases, the J end by 1 base, with 9 bases between. Sequencing of TCR beta was carried out in blood CD8+ and CD4+ T cells. TEMRA cells were FACS-enriched, while CD8+ and CD4+ T cells were negatively isolated. With respect to this clonotype: No antigen is known for it.

The V gene is TRBV10-3, the J gene TRBJ1-1; no firm D call. The TCR sequence derives from a human donor with multiple sclerosis. Sequencing was performed on CD8+ T cells from PBMCs. CDR3 amino acids: CAISESAEGNTEAFF. The CDR3, as DNA: TGTGCCATCAGTGAGTCCGCAGAGGGGAACACTGAAGCTTTCTTT.